This T cell receptor beta chain was sequenced during a study of blood T cell repertoires in COVID-19. Study as a whole: Whether acute or convalescent, the COVID-19 samples came from the United States, Italy and Spain. In each case, the material was cDNA or gDNA derived from T cells, B-cell-depleted T cells, or PBMCs.

Germline lookup yields CDR1 SGHVS and CDR2 FNYEAQ. J gave up 5 bases and V 8 bases, and 18 bases lay outside the gene matches. The length of the CDR3 is 17 residues. Authors' methods: Amplification from reference gene primers served as the basis for estimated nucleated cell counts. TCRdb keeps only in-frame clones here, not all; method: immunoSEQ multiplex PCR. V, J and clone size derive from that table, while D and trimming were established from the DNA sequence. The profile shows some 120,000 clones, roughly 82% of them singletons. Sequenced sample: peripheral blood. The V gene is TRBV7-6, the J gene TRBJ2-5; TRBD2 aligns across 9 bases. The TCR was taken from a human donor in a cohort sampled during active COVID-19. The CDR3 DNA sequence: TGTGCCAGCGGCCAAACCCCGGCGGGAGGGGGACTGGAGACCCAGTACTTC. Protein: CASGQTPAGGGLETQYF.